The clone carrying this TCR beta chain was observed at least ten times. The antigen remains unidentified. This CDR3 spans 13 amino acids. With 1 base removed from V and 7 bases from J, the gap between germline ends came to 11 bases. Germline CDR1 SQVTM, CDR2 ANQGSEA. This specimen comes from a study of early T cells in non-severe SARS-CoV-2 infection. In the study overall: Chains stayed unpaired after sequencing of bulk RNA from unsorted whole blood.

Study-level points and caveats: Using VDJdb, the matching emphasized anti-spike CD8 responses while missing private and CD4 specificities.

Unique molecular identifiers were added to individual cDNA molecules. Via MiXCR, TCRdb re-called the 5' RACE reads, giving one row per CDR3 protein. The table shows about 35,000 distinct CDR3 sequences, with under 7% occurring only once. This clonotype originated in an adult who was a healthcare worker with PCR-confirmed SARS-CoV-2 infection or an uninfected control (not recorded which). The sequenced material came from whole blood. This chain connects TRBV29-1 to TRBJ2-1; no definite D call. The CDR3 DNA sequence: TGCAGCGTTGAAGTCGGACCCCGAAATGAGCAGTTCTTC. Protein: CSVEVGPRNEQFF.